The next 13 T cell receptor beta chains were all read from a single sample in a study of cytomegalovirus exposure and HLA in healthy donors. 60 Vbeta and 13 Jbeta primers were used in PCR. Only in-frame clones appear in the TCRdb table, and some are missing; sequencing was by immunoSEQ multiplex PCR. The table lists approximately 160,000 clones, around 77% of them singletons. The source material was PBMCs. These receptors were taken from a woman aged 30 to 39 in good health and CMV-seronegative.

This chain joins TRBV29-1 and TRBJ2-7, with TRBD2 matching 12 bases. The CDR3 extends over 14 amino acids. V gave up 6 bases and J gave up 2 bases; unmatched junction bases: 5. In germline, CDR1 is SQVTM, CDR2 ANQGSEA. CDR3 in amino acids: CSVLRTSGAYEQYF. The CDR3 DNA is TGCAGCGTACTCAGGACTAGCGGGGCCTACGAGCAGTACTTC.

This sequence joins TRBV19 and TRBJ1-1; tentatively, D is TRBD1 (6 bases). There are 15 residues in the CDR3. Germline V CDR1 and CDR2: LNHDA, SQIVND (reference sequence). Trimming removed 5 bases at V and 4 bases at J, with 17 bases between. CDR3: CASSLQGEGFTEAFF. DNA of the CDR3: TGTGCCAGTAGTCTACAGGGCGAAGGGTTCACTGAAGCTTTCTTT.

In regard to this clone: A junction end diverges from the germline sequence, so it may reflect a read error. DNA of the CDR3: TGTGCCAGCAGTCCCGAGGGGGACGGCACCTTGGCCTTC. It translates to CASSPEGDGTLAF. J is TRBJ1-2 and V is TRBV6-5; possibly TRBD1 for D (6 bases). Germline V gene data show CDR1 as MNHEY and CDR2 as SVGAGI. There are 13 residues in the CDR3.

The chain recombines TRBV28 with TRBJ1-2; D not resolved. CDR1 is MDHEN, CDR2 SYDVKM, per germline. V lost 3 bases to trimming and J lost 6 bases, with 14 bases between them. This CDR3 region has 14 residues. CDR3 protein: CASSLGGPVDGYTF. CDR3 in DNA: TGTGCCAGCAGTTTGGGCGGGCCGGTGGATGGCTACACCTTC.

The J gene is TRBJ1-5, the V gene TRBV6-1; weak D call: TRBD1 (5 bases). The CDR3 extends over 14 amino acids. Germline V lookup: CDR1 MNHNS, CDR2 SASEGT. Trimming took 8 bases from V and 1 from J, leaving 12 bases between them. This chain's CDR3 is CASGGGTSNQPQHF. Written as DNA, the CDR3 is TGTGCCAGCGGGGGGGGTACAAGCAATCAGCCCCAGCATTTT.

The chain couples TRBV21-1 to TRBJ2-5; the table assigns TRBD2, which was not confirmed against the DNA. TRBV21-1 is a known pseudogene. The CDR3 is made up of 17 amino acids. The CDR3 sequence is CATERGRREGPQETQYF. The CDR3, as DNA: TGTGCCACCGAAAGGGGTCGGCGGGAGGGTCCCCAAGAGACCCAGTACTTC.

The chain combines TRBV7-9 with TRBJ2-3, with 7 positions matching TRBD1. The V gene's germline CDR1 is SEHNR and CDR2 FQNEAQ (reference sequence). Trimming at V came to 6 bases and at J to 0 bases, leaving 3 bases not matched to a gene. The length of the CDR3 is 14 residues. The CDR3 nucleotides are TGTGCCAGCAGTCAGGGGGTGAGCACAGATACGCAGTATTTT. It is translated as CASSQGVSTDTQYF.

The chain combines TRBV4-2 with TRBJ2-3; TRBD2 matches at 15 bases. Germline CDR1 is LGHNA and CDR2 is YNFKEQ. The ends lost 1 base at V and 2 bases at J; junction bases unmatched: 7. The CDR3 length is 19 residues. CDR3 in amino acids: CASSQARTSGGGYTDTQYF. In DNA form, the CDR3 reads TGTGCCAGCAGCCAAGCCCGGACTAGCGGGGGGGGATACACAGATACGCAGTATTTT.

The rearrangement uses TRBV6-4 and TRBJ1-6; D remains ambiguous. The germline V gene has CDR1 MRHNA and CDR2 SNTAGT. Trimming pared 2 bases from V and 7 bases from J, leaving 9 bases between. This CDR3 is 14 amino acids long. CDR3 nucleotides: TGTGCCAGCAGTGACGGGTGGGCGAATTCACCCCTCCACTTT. This translates into CASSDGWANSPLHF.

This rearrangement joins TRBV25-1 to TRBJ2-1, with 13 bases matching TRBD2. CDR1 and CDR2 (germline): MGHDK, SYGVNS. The J segment lost 8 bases and the V segment lost 2 bases, leaving 6 bases of the junction unmatched. The CDR3 length is 16 residues. CDR3 nucleotide sequence: TGTGCCAGCAGTGAAAAACTAGCGGGAGGGTTCGATGAGCAGTTCTTC. Protein: CASSEKLAGGFDEQFF.

V and J are TRBV7-9 and TRBJ1-1; D remains ambiguous. V was shortened by 1 base and J by 0 bases, with 18 bases between the two germline ends. Germline V lookup: CDR1 SEHNR, CDR2 FQNEAQ (reference sequence). The length of the CDR3 is 18 residues. The CDR3 loop is CASSLGSAQDPMNTEAFF. As DNA, the CDR3 is TGTGCCAGCAGCTTAGGGTCAGCGCAAGACCCGATGAACACTGAAGCTTTCTTT.

The genes are TRBV2 and TRBJ2-5, with no clear D. From germline, CDR1 is SNHLY and CDR2 FYNNEI. The CDR3 has 14 amino acids. V was clipped by 2 bases and J by 4 bases, with 11 bases between them. This chain's CDR3 is CASSESARRETQYF. The DNA for the CDR3 is TGTGCCAGCAGTGAAAGCGCGAGGAGAGAGACCCAGTACTTC. Using reference TRBV2 and TRBJ2-5 for the parts outside the CDR3, the full variable domain is EPEVTQTPSHQVTQMGQEVILRCVPISNHLYFYWYRQILGQKVEFLVSFYNNEISEKSEIFDDQFSVERPDGSNFTLKIRSTKLEDSAMYFCASSESARRETQYFGPGTRLLVL.

This clone was detected only a few times. The rearrangement joins TRBV30 to TRBJ2-2; TRBD2 might be the D (7 bases). The germline gives CDR1 GTSNPN, CDR2 SVGIG (reference sequence). Trimming stripped 0 bases from V and 13 bases from J, with 18 bases between. This CDR3 region has 14 residues. CDR3 bases: TGTGCCTGGAGTGTAAAGGGGGGGGCGCGGGGGCTGTTTTTT. This sequence encodes CAWSVKGGARGLFF.